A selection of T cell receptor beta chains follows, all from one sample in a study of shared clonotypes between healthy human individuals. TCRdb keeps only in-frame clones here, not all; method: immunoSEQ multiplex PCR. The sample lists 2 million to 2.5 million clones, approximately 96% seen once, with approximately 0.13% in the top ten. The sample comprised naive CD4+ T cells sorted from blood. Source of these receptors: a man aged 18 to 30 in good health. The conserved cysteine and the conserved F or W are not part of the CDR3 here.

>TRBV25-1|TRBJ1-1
ASSELGQGTEAF
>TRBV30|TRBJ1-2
AWSASPNYGYT
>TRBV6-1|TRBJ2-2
ASSERGVFANTGELF
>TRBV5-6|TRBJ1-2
ASSAQTGTGGSGYT
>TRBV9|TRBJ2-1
ASNPTSVYNEQF
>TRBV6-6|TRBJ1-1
ASSPDGNTEAF
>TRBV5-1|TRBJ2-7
ASSVDREKY
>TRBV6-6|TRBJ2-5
ASRGVRGRGETQY
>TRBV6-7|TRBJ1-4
ASSYTKGHFYPKSEKLF
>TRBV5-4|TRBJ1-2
ASSRDSIYGYT
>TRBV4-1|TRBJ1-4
ASSQVSSKLF
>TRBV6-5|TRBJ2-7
ASSSPGHEQY
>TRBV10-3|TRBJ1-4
AISGTGQGALNEKLF
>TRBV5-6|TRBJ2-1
ASSPVGNNEQF
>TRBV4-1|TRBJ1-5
ASSQEGGRGNQPQH
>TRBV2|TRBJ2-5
ASCPDRGETQY
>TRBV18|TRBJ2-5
ASSPGLQETQY
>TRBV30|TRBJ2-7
AWSSAYEQY
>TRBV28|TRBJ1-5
ASRTPGQSNQPQH
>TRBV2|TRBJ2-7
ASSRAYEQY
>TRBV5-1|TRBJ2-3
ASSPTGVGTDTQY
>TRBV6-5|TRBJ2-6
ASSYSNSGANVLT
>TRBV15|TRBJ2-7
ATSMLRGRESSYEQY
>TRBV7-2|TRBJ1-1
ASSLGWTANTEAF
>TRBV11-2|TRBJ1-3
ASSPAGGNTIY
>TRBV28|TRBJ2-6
ASSSTGTGANVLT
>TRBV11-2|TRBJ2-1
ASSLGTGTEKF
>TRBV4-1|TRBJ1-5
ASSQDNSGYNQPQH
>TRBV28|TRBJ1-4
ASSPPPGSNEKLF
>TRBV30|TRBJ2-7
AWSPTGGEQY
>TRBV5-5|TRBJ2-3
ASRGRASTDTQY
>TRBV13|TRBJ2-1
ASSLSPLRQGAGNEQF
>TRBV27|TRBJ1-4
ASSPRQGAQKLF
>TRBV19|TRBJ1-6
ASSGTYNSPLH
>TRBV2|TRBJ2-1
ASRREYNEQF
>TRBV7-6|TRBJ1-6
ASSLTGTSYNSPLH
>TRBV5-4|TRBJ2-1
ASSIDRGGYNEQF
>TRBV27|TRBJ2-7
ASSLFPPGLAGLLSYEQY
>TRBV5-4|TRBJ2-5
ASRSVGEETQY
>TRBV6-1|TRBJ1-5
ASSDLGGLGDQPQH
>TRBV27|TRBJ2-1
ASRGRVAYNEQF
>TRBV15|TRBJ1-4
ATSRDPGQVGKLF
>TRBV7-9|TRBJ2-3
ASSLGRATDTQY
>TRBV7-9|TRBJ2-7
ASSLDRGHEQY
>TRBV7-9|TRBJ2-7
ASSQGLAGGPSSYEQY
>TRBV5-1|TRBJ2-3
ASSLAMSTDTQY
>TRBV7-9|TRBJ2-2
ASSTGGGKNTGELF
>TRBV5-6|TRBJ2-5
ASWEGGQETQY
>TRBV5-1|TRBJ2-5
ASSYSPGETQY
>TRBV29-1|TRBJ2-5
SVAQVEETQY
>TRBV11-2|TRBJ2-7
ASSSITVPVGQY
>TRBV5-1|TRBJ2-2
ASKRENTGELF
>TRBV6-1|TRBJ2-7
ASSEEGRTTAQY
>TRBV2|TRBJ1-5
ASGGTGGRQPQH
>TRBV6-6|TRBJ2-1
ASKRTNEQF
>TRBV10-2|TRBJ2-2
ASRATGTANTGELF